This T cell receptor beta chain was recovered during a study of CD8 T cells in ankylosing spondylitis. TCRdb called the 5' RACE reads again in MiXCR, with one record for every CDR3 protein. The data show approximately 200,000 distinct CDR3 sequences, over 10% seen once. A few counts support this clonotype. Antigen: not known. Findings and caveats of the study: Researchers reportedly found disease-linked clones significantly enriched in matched ankylosing spondylitis synovial fluid. Those disease-linked clones were CD8+; they were also relatively rare in peripheral blood.

V was trimmed by 6 bases and J by 2 bases, leaving 22 bases between them. The CDR3 is 16 amino acids. Germline V gene data show CDR1 as DFQATT and CDR2 as SNEGSKA (reference sequence). This chain links TRBV20-1 with TRBJ2-5; perhaps D is TRBD1 or TRBD2 (6 bases each). This sequence originates from a male donor with ankylosing spondylitis or in good health (not recorded which). The specimen was blood, either unsorted or a sorted T cell fraction (not recorded which). The DNA of the CDR3 is TGCAGTGCGAATAGAGGGGGGTCTATAGGTCAAGAGACCCAGTACTTC. Translating it yields CSANRGGSIGQETQYF.